The present TCR beta chain was sequenced within a study of long-term antiretroviral therapy in people with HIV. Study information: The earliest samples came about a decade before the 2015 immediate-ART recommendation.

The authors ran the immunoSEQ assay, v3.0, at survey level. This table comes from immunoSEQ multiplex PCR, and its TCRdb copy is limited to in-frame clones, with some not included. The table lists approximately 17,000 clones, 76% of them singletons, with over 12% in the top ten. Specimens retained about 0.95-11 million cryopreserved PBMC preceding DNA extraction. Study-wide points: There were no data on ART adherence, viral resistance or therapy changes, a gap that limits inferences about post-ART repertoire changes.

This clone was counted a single time. The antigen remains undetermined. This receptor was identified in a woman aged 50 to 65 with HIV. The source was unsorted PBMCs, collected around 2.4 years before starting antiretroviral therapy.

This CDR3 is CASSFPQDGTYEQYF. The CDR3 region has the DNA TGTGCCAGCAGCTTCCCCCAGGACGGAACCTACGAGCAGTACTTC. The V call is TRBV7-9, the J call TRBJ2-7; D uncertain. The CDR3 has 15 amino acids. Germline CDR1 and CDR2: SEHNR and FQNEAQ (reference sequence). V was cut by 3 bases and J by 2 bases, with 14 bases left in between.